These T cell receptor beta chains were read from a single sample in a study of T cell responses to AZD1222 COVID-19 vaccine. Only in-frame clones appear in the TCRdb table, and some are missing; sequencing was by immunoSEQ multiplex PCR. Among hundreds of thousands of clones, 90% to 95% were seen once, and the ten largest hold about 0.5%. The specimen was peripheral blood, collected 28 days after the second AZD1222 dose. These receptors all stem from an adult who received the AZD1222 COVID-19 vaccine. Each CDR3 is given without its conserved first and last residue. Expanded clones get a size class; other rows say once, few or many, or leave the size out.

V gene: TRBV6-5; clone size: -; J gene: TRBJ1-1; CDR3 protein: ASSYTLVNTEAF
V gene: TRBV19; clone size: -; J gene: TRBJ2-6; CDR3 protein: ASSSGTGVSGANVLT
V gene: TRBV5-1; clone size: -; J gene: TRBJ1-1; CDR3 protein: ASSWSGQGNTEAF
V gene: TRBV3-1/TRBV3-2; clone size: once; J gene: TRBJ2-1; CDR3 protein: ASSQAGVYDNEQF
V gene: TRBV2; clone size: -; J gene: TRBJ2-5; CDR3 protein: ASSVDRGQETQY
V gene: TRBV29-1; clone size: -; J gene: TRBJ1-2; CDR3 protein: SSGPTQGGHGYT
V gene: TRBV5-5; clone size: -; J gene: TRBJ2-3; CDR3 protein: ASSSGRSDTQY
V gene: TRBV28; clone size: -; J gene: TRBJ1-2; CDR3 protein: ASTPAGAGGYGYT
V gene: TRBV18; clone size: -; J gene: TRBJ1-1; CDR3 protein: ASSPGQNTEAF
V gene: TRBV7-2; clone size: -; J gene: TRBJ2-1; CDR3 protein: ASSLRAGYNEQF
V gene: TRBV6-2/TRBV6-3; clone size: -; J gene: TRBJ1-2; CDR3 protein: ASSLGGTHYGYT
V gene: TRBV7-6; clone size: -; J gene: TRBJ2-5; CDR3 protein: ASSFSRAGSGETQY
V gene: TRBV2; clone size: -; J gene: TRBJ2-3; CDR3 protein: ASSGQGSTDTQY
V gene: TRBV24-1; clone size: -; J gene: TRBJ1-1; CDR3 protein: ATSAPGGDEAF
V gene: TRBV4-1; clone size: -; J gene: TRBJ2-1; CDR3 protein: ASSPGRLADSYNEQF
V gene: TRBV12-3/TRBV12-4; clone size: -; J gene: TRBJ2-3; CDR3 protein: ASMKNTQY
V gene: TRBV5-1; clone size: -; J gene: TRBJ2-1; CDR3 protein: ASSLAEGYNEQF
V gene: TRBV3-1/TRBV3-2; clone size: -; J gene: TRBJ2-1; CDR3 protein: ASSSTSSGSSYNEQF
V gene: TRBV7-2; clone size: once; J gene: TRBJ1-3; CDR3 protein: ASSYFPGTGGNTIY
V gene: TRBV30; clone size: -; J gene: TRBJ1-2; CDR3 protein: AWSDTGDHGYT
V gene: TRBV7-2; clone size: once; J gene: TRBJ2-7; CDR3 protein: ASSFSPTRAYEQY
V gene: TRBV19; clone size: -; J gene: TRBJ2-6; CDR3 protein: ASGRGFSGANVLT
V gene: TRBV29-1; clone size: -; J gene: TRBJ2-7; CDR3 protein: SVDAAGPGGEQY
V gene: TRBV27; clone size: -; J gene: TRBJ2-2; CDR3 protein: ASRRQGGTGELF
V gene: TRBV10-3; clone size: -; J gene: TRBJ2-1; CDR3 protein: AISDSRGPYNEQF
V gene: TRBV6-5; clone size: -; J gene: TRBJ2-2; CDR3 protein: ASSYSQDNTGELF
V gene: TRBV28; clone size: -; J gene: TRBJ2-7; CDR3 protein: ASTLAGVYEQY
V gene: TRBV19; clone size: -; J gene: TRBJ2-3; CDR3 protein: ASKDRGPVADTQY
V gene: TRBV7-9; clone size: -; J gene: TRBJ2-3; CDR3 protein: ASSSGFHTQY
V gene: TRBV18; clone size: -; J gene: TRBJ2-7; CDR3 protein: ASSPTRGSSYEQY
V gene: TRBV5-6; clone size: once; J gene: TRBJ1-1; CDR3 protein: ASSFWTGGARNAEAF
V gene: TRBV18; clone size: once; J gene: TRBJ1-5; CDR3 protein: ASSPGTNNQPQH
V gene: TRBV5-4; clone size: -; J gene: TRBJ2-7; CDR3 protein: ASSLGGVSPYEQY
V gene: TRBV10-3; clone size: -; J gene: TRBJ2-1; CDR3 protein: AISGSGEKNYNEQF
V gene: TRBV3-1/TRBV3-2; clone size: -; J gene: TRBJ1-1; CDR3 protein: ASSQFLTTEAF
V gene: TRBV19; clone size: -; J gene: TRBJ1-4; CDR3 protein: ASRAGQVALTNEKLF
V gene: TRBV28; clone size: -; J gene: TRBJ2-7; CDR3 protein: ASSFGGEEYEQY